These 28 T cell receptor beta chains came from one sample sequenced in a study of beta chain features in type 1 diabetes. Every bit of the isolated RNA underwent reverse transcription, so sequencing read expressed TCRB transcripts. Clones were sequenced by immunoSEQ multiplex PCR, and TCRdb holds only the in-frame ones, with some missing. The top ten clones hold over 0.2% of a sample with roughly 45,000 clones, 50% of them seen once. The sequenced sample was stem cell memory CD4+ T cells from blood. The receptors here all came from a woman aged 30 to 39 in good health.

This clone occurred a few times. The rearrangement links TRBV9 to TRBJ2-3, with 13 bases fitting TRBD2. J lost 4 bases, V lost 0 bases, and 5 bases had no gene match. This CDR3 is built from 17 residues. CDR1 and CDR2 from the germline V gene are SGDLS and YYNGEE. The CDR3 loop is CASSVGTSGRAADTQYF. The CDR3, as DNA: TGTGCCAGCAGCGTAGGAACTAGCGGGAGGGCCGCAGATACGCAGTATTTT.

This chain joins TRBV19 and TRBJ2-1; the match to TRBD2 covers 10 bases. Trimming took 10 bases from V and 4 from J; bases not matched to a gene: 10. The CDR3 is made up of 15 amino acids. Germline values: CDR1 LNHDA, CDR2 SQIVND (reference sequence). CDR3: CATRLSGREYNEQFF. In DNA, the CDR3 is TGTGCCACAAGACTAAGCGGGAGGGAATACAATGAGCAGTTCTTC. Full variable domain (remainder filled in from reference TRBV19 and TRBJ2-1): DGGITQSPKYLFRKEGQNVTLSCEQNLNHDAMYWYRQDPGQGLRLIYYSQIVNDFQKGDIAEGYSVSREKKESFPLTVTSAQKNPTAFYLCATRLSGREYNEQFFGPGTRLTVL.

This clone was counted only a few times. The chain recombines TRBV27 with TRBJ1-3; D unresolved. Germline assignment: CDR1 MNHEY and CDR2 SMNVEV (reference sequence). Trimming pared 5 bases from V and 0 bases from J, leaving 8 bases between. The length of the CDR3 is 14 residues. The CDR3 sequence is CASSLQASGNTIYF. CDR3 nucleotide sequence: TGTGCCAGCAGTCTCCAGGCCTCTGGAAACACCATATATTTT.

This clone was found a few times. The chain joins TRBV29-1 to TRBJ1-1, with 8 bases identical to TRBD1. Germline CDR1 is SQVTM and CDR2 is ANQGSEA. The CDR3 has 13 residues. With 7 bases clipped from V and 5 bases from J, the junction kept 9 bases outside the gene matches. CDR3 protein: CSGYRQGRTEAFF. CDR3 nucleotides: TGCAGCGGATACCGACAGGGGAGAACTGAAGCTTTCTTT.

This clone showed up just a few times. The chain couples TRBV15 to TRBJ1-2; the D is unclear. The V and J ends lost 3 bases and 10 bases respectively, with 18 bases between them. The CDR3 contains 14 residues. In germline, CDR1 is LNHNV, CDR2 YYDKDF (reference sequence). CDR3 nucleotides: TGTGCCACCAGCAGCCTCCCGGAGACGGGTCACTACACCTTC. Protein: CATSSLPETGHYTF.

The V call is TRBV27, the J call TRBJ1-1; D unresolved. The CDR3 has 15 residues. V was pared by 2 bases and J by 0 bases, with 10 bases between. From germline, CDR1 is MNHEY and CDR2 SMNVEV (reference sequence). The CDR3 DNA is TGTGCCAGCAGTTTAATCGACACGATGAACACTGAAGCTTTCTTT. Protein sequence: CASSLIDTMNTEAFF.

This clone was counted a few times. The rearrangement joins TRBV10-3 to TRBJ2-7; TRBD2 aligns across 9 bases. The germline V gene has CDR1 ENHRY and CDR2 SYGVKD. CDR3 length equals 12 residues. The V segment lost 4 bases and the J segment 5 bases; nucleotides outside the gene matches: 0. CDR3 protein: CAISGLADEQYF. Written as DNA, the CDR3 is TGTGCCATCAGTGGACTAGCGGACGAGCAGTACTTC.

The gene calls are TRBV29-1 and TRBJ2-7, with D tentatively TRBD2 (5 bases). Germline V CDR1 and CDR2: SQVTM, ANQGSEA. V lost 6 bases, J lost 11 bases, and 23 bases lay in between. The CDR3 is 13 amino acids. The CDR3 nucleotides are TGCAGCGTAGGAGATGCGGGTGTCCTAAGGGAGTACTTC. Protein sequence: CSVGDAGVLREYF.

The gene calls are TRBV29-1 and TRBJ2-1; TRBD1 might be the D (6 bases). Germline CDR1 SQVTM, CDR2 ANQGSEA. There are 14 residues in the CDR3. Trimming took 6 bases from V and 2 from J, leaving 14 bases between them. CDR3 region: CSVTDSLTYNEQFF. The CDR3, as DNA: TGCAGCGTCACGGACAGCCTCACCTACAATGAGCAGTTCTTC.

The rearrangement uses TRBV16 and TRBJ1-2; 8 positions match TRBD1. Trimming at V came to 4 bases and at J to 7 bases, leaving 8 bases not matched to a gene. CDR1 is KGHSY, CDR2 FQNENV, per germline. The CDR3 runs 14 residues. CDR3 DNA: TGTGCCAGCAGCCCAGGACAGGGTACGTTTGGCTACACCTTC. It specifies CASSPGQGTFGYTF.

The chain combines TRBV29-1 with TRBJ2-2, with 11 bases that match TRBD2. This CDR3 is built from 17 residues. CDR1 and CDR2 (germline): SQVTM, ANQGSEA. J was trimmed by 4 bases and V by 0 bases; bases with no gene match: 7. The CDR3 DNA is TGCAGCGTTGAAGACTCGGGACTAGCGGAGATCACCGGGGAGCTGTTTTTT. Its translation is CSVEDSGLAEITGELFF.

This clone came up a few times. The CDR3 region has the DNA TGTGCCAGCAGCCCTTTGGAGGGGCTGGATGGTAATTCACCCCTCCACTTT. Protein sequence: CASSPLEGLDGNSPLHF. The genes are TRBV28 and TRBJ1-6, with D perhaps TRBD1 (5 bases). The V gene's germline CDR1 is MDHEN and CDR2 SYDVKM. Trimming removed 6 bases from V and 6 bases from J, with 21 bases in between. This CDR3 spans 17 amino acids.

The chain joins TRBV4-2 to TRBJ2-1, with 8 bases identical to TRBD2. This CDR3 contains 18 residues. V lost 0 bases and J lost 0; bases outside the gene matches: 7. From germline, CDR1 is LGHNA and CDR2 YNFKEQ. The CDR3 DNA reads TGTGCCAGCAGCCAAGAAAGCCAGCGGGAGTTCTCCTACAATGAGCAGTTCTTC. Translated, it gives CASSQESQREFSYNEQFF.

The gene calls are TRBV19 and TRBJ2-4; tentative D call: TRBD1 (6 bases). This CDR3 spans 14 amino acids. CDR1 is LNHDA and CDR2 is SQIVND in the germline V gene (reference sequence). Trimming removed 6 bases from V and 0 bases from J, with 9 bases in between. The CDR3 loop reads CASRAGVAKNIQYF. The CDR3 region has the DNA TGTGCCAGTAGGGCAGGGGTAGCCAAAAACATTCAGTACTTC.

This clone turned up a few times. The chain is built from TRBV7-6 and TRBJ2-5, with D possibly matching TRBD1 (5 bases). Trimming removed 5 bases at V and 2 bases at J, with 12 bases between. Germline V gene data show CDR1 as SGHVS and CDR2 as FNYEAQ. The CDR3 totals 14 residues. The CDR3 sequence is CASSQGVPQETQYF. The CDR3 coding sequence is TGTGCCAGCAGCCAAGGGGTACCACAAGAGACCCAGTACTTC.

The chain has TRBV29-1 and TRBJ1-1; 7 bases map to TRBD1. The CDR3 length is 14 residues. CDR1 and CDR2 (germline): SQVTM, ANQGSEA. V was pared by 7 bases and J by 1 base, with 9 bases of the junction left unmatched. CDR3 nucleotides: TGCAGCGCCCCTCGGGACAGTGGGAACACTGAAGCTTTCTTT. As protein: CSAPRDSGNTEAFF.

About this clone itself: At the DNA level, this CDR3 is encoded by other sequences in the same sample as well. The gene calls are TRBV4-3 and TRBJ2-1, with 13 bases matching TRBD2. The CDR3 length is 16 residues. J lost 9 bases, V lost 3 bases, and 8 bases had no gene match. Germline CDR1 is LGHNA and CDR2 is YSLEER. CDR3 in DNA: TGCGCCAGCAGCCATCGCGGACTAGCGGGAGAAGGTGAGCAGTTCTTC. It specifies CASSHRGLAGEGEQFF.

This clone appeared a few times. The chain is built from TRBV6-5 and TRBJ1-1; D remains ambiguous. Per germline, CDR1 MNHEY and CDR2 SVGAGI. Between the trimmed V and J ends, which lost 2 bases and 5 bases, there was a span of 18 bases. The CDR3 consists of 16 residues. CDR3 sequence: CASSYLDSKLSTEAFF. The CDR3 DNA sequence: TGTGCCAGCAGTTACCTGGACTCCAAACTGAGTACTGAAGCTTTCTTT.

V gene TRBV11-2 combines with J gene TRBJ2-7, with 9 bases lining up with TRBD1. There are 15 residues in the CDR3. Looked up from germline, CDR1 is SGHAT and CDR2 is FQNNGV. V was clipped by 3 bases and J by 5 bases; unmatched bases: 8. The CDR3 protein is CASSLNRGRTDEQYF. CDR3 DNA: TGTGCCAGCAGCTTGAACAGGGGGCGTACGGACGAGCAGTACTTC. Looking up the rest from reference TRBV11-2 and TRBJ2-7 gives the full variable domain: EAGVAQSPRYKIIEKRQSVAFWCNPISGHATLYWYQQILGQGPKLLIQFQNNGVVDDSQLPKDRFSAERLKGVDSTLKIQPAKLEDSAVYLCASSLNRGRTDEQYFGPGTRLTVT.

CDR3 DNA sequence: TGTGCCAGCAGTGAAGTCTTTAGAATCGGCGGGAGGTACGAGCAGTACTTC. Protein sequence: CASSEVFRIGGRYEQYF. The V and J genes are TRBV2 and TRBJ2-5, with TRBD2 identical over 8 bases. The J call may be mistaken, given a closer DNA end match to TRBJ2-7. CDR1 is SNHLY and CDR2 is FYNNEI in the germline V gene. CDR3 length: 17 residues.

The V and J genes are TRBV21-1 and TRBJ2-1; the D call TRBD2 from the table was never checked on the DNA. TRBV21-1 is a recognized pseudogene. The CDR3 is 15 residues long. Here the CDR3 DNA reads TGTGCCAGCAGCAAAATGGAGACTAGAGGGAATGAGCAGTTCTTC. Translating gives CASSKMETRGNEQFF.

With respect to this clone: This specimen includes other DNA sequences encoding the same CDR3. The chain recombines TRBV18 with TRBJ1-5; TRBD1 is a possible D gene (6 bases). The CDR3 is 15 amino acids. V was trimmed by 5 bases and J by 7 bases, leaving 18 bases between them. Germline V gives CDR1 KGHSH, CDR2 LQKENI. The CDR3 DNA reads as TGTGCCAGCTCAGCAAATCAGGGGTTTGCCCAGCCCCAGCATTTT. This translates into CASSANQGFAQPQHF.

The chain is built from TRBV19 and TRBJ1-5, with D hard to call. V gave up 2 bases and J gave up 3 bases, with 8 bases separating them. The germline CDR1 and CDR2 sequences are LNHDA and SQIVND (reference sequence). The CDR3 has 14 residues. CDR3 bases: TGTGCCAGTAGTATAAACGGGGACAATCAGCCCCAGCATTTT. Protein sequence: CASSINGDNQPQHF. Full variable domain (missing parts from reference TRBV19 and TRBJ1-5): DGGITQSPKYLFRKEGQNVTLSCEQNLNHDAMYWYRQDPGQGLRLIYYSQIVNDFQKGDIAEGYSVSREKKESFPLTVTSAQKNPTAFYLCASSINGDNQPQHFGDGTRLSIL.

This clone came up a few times. The chain joins TRBV11-1 to TRBJ2-1; 9 nucleotides match TRBD1. Trimming at V came to 2 bases and at J to 7 bases, leaving 12 bases not matched to a gene. Per germline, CDR1 SGHAT and CDR2 FQDESV (reference sequence). CDR3 size: 17 residues. For the CDR3, the DNA is TGTGCCAGCAGCTTAATCGGGACAGGGTTTGGTAGGAATGAGCAGTTCTTC. Its protein is CASSLIGTGFGRNEQFF.

The chain joins TRBV11-2 to TRBJ2-3; TRBD2 is a possible D gene (5 bases). The CDR3 contains 17 residues. CDR1 and CDR2 (germline): SGHAT, FQNNGV. Trimming took 5 bases from V and 6 from J, leaving 24 bases between them. CDR3 amino acids: CASSRMPSGLVVDTQYF. The CDR3, as DNA: TGTGCCAGCAGCCGCATGCCTTCGGGATTGGTGGTTGATACGCAGTATTTT. Supplemented by reference TRBV11-2 and TRBJ2-3, the full variable domain reads EAGVAQSPRYKIIEKRQSVAFWCNPISGHATLYWYQQILGQGPKLLIQFQNNGVVDDSQLPKDRFSAERLKGVDSTLKIQPAKLEDSAVYLCASSRMPSGLVVDTQYFGPGTRLTVL.

The V and J genes are TRBV5-6 and TRBJ2-3; the match to TRBD2 covers 7 bases. The CDR3 spans 15 residues. Unmatched junction bases numbered 4, after V lost 0 bases and J lost 3 bases. CDR1 and CDR2 from the germline V gene are SGHDT and YYEEEE. The CDR3 DNA is TGTGCCAGCAGCTTGGTAGCGGGTGGAACAGATACGCAGTATTTT. The encoded protein is CASSLVAGGTDTQYF.

The chain is built from TRBV15 and TRBJ1-4; D unresolved. Germline V lookup: CDR1 LNHNV, CDR2 YYDKDF (reference sequence). The CDR3 runs 15 residues. The V gene lost 0 bases and the J gene lost 2 bases, with 7 bases spanning the gap. The CDR3: CATSRDTGTNEKLFF. Written as DNA, the CDR3 is TGTGCCACCAGCAGAGATACGGGGACTAATGAAAAACTGTTTTTT.

The chain recombines TRBV28 with TRBJ1-2; 8 bases align to TRBD1. CDR1 is MDHEN, CDR2 SYDVKM, per germline. The CDR3 has 13 residues. Germline trimming cut 6 bases from V and 4 bases from J; bases unmatched to any gene: 4. This CDR3 reads CASRTGQGYGYTF. The CDR3 DNA is TGTGCCAGCAGAACCGGACAGGGCTATGGCTACACCTTC.